Listed below are T cell receptor beta chains from one sample, sequenced in a study of cytomegalovirus exposure and HLA in healthy donors. TCRdb's table, derived via immunoSEQ multiplex PCR, lists solely in-frame clones and lacks some. The table has about 250,000 clones, around 84% seen once. Sequences were obtained from PBMCs. The source is a girl aged 2-10 years in good health and CMV-seronegative. Both conserved end residues are part of each CDR3. Each record gives: V gene, D gene, clone size, J gene, CDR3 DNA, CDR3 protein. D genes are given only for firm matches. Size tells how often a clone was seen (once, few, many) or the class of an expanded clone, and some rows leave it out.

>TRBV15|NA|few|TRBJ2-1
TGTGCCACCAGCAGAGTGTCAGGGAAGGTGAATGAGCAGTTCTTC
CATSRVSGKVNEQFF
>TRBV2|NA|NA|TRBJ2-5
TGTGCCAGCAGTGAGGTGAGGGACCAAGAGACCCAGTACTTC
CASSEVRDQETQYF
>TRBV6-1|TRBD2|NA|TRBJ2-3
TGTGCCAGCAAGGGCGGGAGGTACACAGATACGCAGTATTTT
CASKGGRYTDTQYF
>TRBV2|NA|NA|TRBJ1-5
TGTGCCAGCAGGAAGGGAGATACTCATCAGCCCCAGCATTTT
CASRKGDTHQPQHF
>TRBV5-6|NA|NA|TRBJ2-7
TGTGCCAGCAGCTTGGGGGGAGCTCGGGAGCAGTACTTC
CASSLGGAREQYF
>TRBV6-1|NA|NA|TRBJ2-7
TGTGCCAGCAGTGAAGCGCTAGGGGGCTCCTACGAGCAGTACTTC
CASSEALGGSYEQYF
>TRBV29-1|NA|NA|TRBJ2-7
TGCAGCGCCTCCTACAAACAGACAGGCGAGCAGTACTTC
CSASYKQTGEQYF
>TRBV25-1|TRBD2|NA|TRBJ2-7
TGTGCCAGCAGTGAAAGACTAGCGGCCGAGCAGTACTTC
CASSERLAAEQYF
>TRBV7-9|TRBD2|NA|TRBJ2-1
TGTGCCAGCAGACTCCTAGCGGGAGAATCTTACAATGAGCAGTTCTTC
CASRLLAGESYNEQFF
>TRBV11-2|NA|NA|TRBJ2-1
TGTGCCAGCAGCTTACGTAAGTTAGCGAATGAGCAGTTCTTC
CASSLRKLANEQFF
>TRBV9|TRBD1|NA|TRBJ2-2
TGTGCCAGCAGCGCCGGGACAGGCCCGACCGGGGAGCTGTTTTTT
CASSAGTGPTGELFF
>TRBV7-2|NA|NA|TRBJ1-2
TGTGCCAGCAGCTTAACGGCGGGGGCATATAATGGCTACACCTTC
CASSLTAGAYNGYTF
>TRBV7-6|NA|NA|TRBJ2-3
TGTGCCAGCAGCCTTAACATACCGGGGAGCACAGATACGCAGTATTTT
CASSLNIPGSTDTQYF
>TRBV6-1|NA|NA|TRBJ1-6
TGTGCCAGCAGTGAAGAATGGGGGGTCAGTGCATCCTATAATTCACCCCTCCACTTT
CASSEEWGVSASYNSPLHF
>TRBV7-9|NA|NA|TRBJ2-5
TGTGCCAGCAGCTTAAAGGGGGGGCGTGAGACCCAGTACTTC
CASSLKGGRETQYF
>TRBV5-4|TRBD1|few|TRBJ1-2
TGTGCCAGCAGCCCAGGACAGGGCTTTAACTATGGCTACACCTTC
CASSPGQGFNYGYTF
>TRBV7-6|NA|NA|TRBJ2-7
TGTGCCAGCAGCTTAGCGTCGTTCGGCGAGCAGTACTTC
CASSLASFGEQYF
>TRBV5-6|NA|NA|TRBJ2-2
TGTGCCAGCAGCTTGAACCGACAGTTGAACACCGGGGAGCTGTTTTTT
CASSLNRQLNTGELFF
>TRBV10-3|TRBD1|NA|TRBJ1-4
TGTGCCATCAGTGAACTAGGACAGGCTAATGAAAAACTGTTTTTT
CAISELGQANEKLFF
>TRBV7-6|NA|NA|TRBJ2-7
TGTGCCAGCAGCTTAGCGGAGACCTACGAGCAGTACTTC
CASSLAETYEQYF
>TRBV5-1|NA|NA|TRBJ1-1
TGCGCCAGCAGCTTGGCAGTCCTGAACACTGAAGCTTTCTTT
CASSLAVLNTEAFF
>TRBV11-3|NA|NA|TRBJ2-5
TGTGCCAGCAGCAAGTCAGGCGGGACTTCGGAGACCCAGTACTTC
CASSKSGGTSETQYF
>TRBV7-9|TRBD2|NA|TRBJ2-7
TGTGCCAGCAGTGAGCTAGCGGGATACGAAGAGCAGTACTTC
CASSELAGYEEQYF
>TRBV29-1|NA|once|TRBJ2-1
TGCAGCGTTGATAGGCGGGACCTCTACAATGAGCAGTTCTTC
CSVDRRDLYNEQFF
>TRBV10-3|TRBD1|NA|TRBJ1-2
TGTGCCATCAGTGACTCCGGGACAGCCCATTCTAACTATGGCTACACCTTC
CAISDSGTAHSNYGYTF
>TRBV5-1|NA|NA|TRBJ1-1
TGCGCCAGCAGCCCGGACTTTAACACTGAAGCTTTCTTT
CASSPDFNTEAFF
>TRBV10-1|NA|NA|TRBJ2-7
TGCGCCCCCGTAGGAGCCCCAAAGGAGCAGTACTTC
CAPVGAPKEQYF
>TRBV6-1|NA|NA|TRBJ1-2
TGTGCCAGCAGTGAAGGGGGCAGGAATGGCTACACCTTC
CASSEGGRNGYTF
>TRBV6-1|NA|NA|TRBJ1-5
TGTGCCAGCAGGGAGGTTAGCAATCAGCCCCAGCATTTT
CASREVSNQPQHF